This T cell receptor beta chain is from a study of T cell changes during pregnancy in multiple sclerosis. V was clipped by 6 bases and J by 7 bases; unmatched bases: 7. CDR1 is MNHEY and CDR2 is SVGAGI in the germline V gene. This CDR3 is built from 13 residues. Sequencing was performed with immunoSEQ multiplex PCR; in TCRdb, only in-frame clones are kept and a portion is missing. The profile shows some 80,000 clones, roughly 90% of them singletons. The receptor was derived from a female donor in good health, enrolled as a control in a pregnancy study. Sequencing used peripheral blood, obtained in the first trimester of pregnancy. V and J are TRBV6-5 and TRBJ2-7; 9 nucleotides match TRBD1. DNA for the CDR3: TGTGCCAGCAGCCCAGGACAGGGGCGAGAGCAGTACTTC. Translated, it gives CASSPGQGREQYF.